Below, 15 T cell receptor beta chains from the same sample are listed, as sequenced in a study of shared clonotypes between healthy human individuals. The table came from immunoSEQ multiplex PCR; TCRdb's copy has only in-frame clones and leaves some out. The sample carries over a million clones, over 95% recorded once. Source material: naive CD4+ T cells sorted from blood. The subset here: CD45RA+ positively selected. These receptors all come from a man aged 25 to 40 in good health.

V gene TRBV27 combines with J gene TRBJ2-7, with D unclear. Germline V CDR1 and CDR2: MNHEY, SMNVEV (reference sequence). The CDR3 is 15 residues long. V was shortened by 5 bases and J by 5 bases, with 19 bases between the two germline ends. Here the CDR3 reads CASSIPGTGFHEQYF. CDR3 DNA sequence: TGTGCCAGCAGTATCCCTGGAACTGGATTCCACGAGCAGTACTTC.

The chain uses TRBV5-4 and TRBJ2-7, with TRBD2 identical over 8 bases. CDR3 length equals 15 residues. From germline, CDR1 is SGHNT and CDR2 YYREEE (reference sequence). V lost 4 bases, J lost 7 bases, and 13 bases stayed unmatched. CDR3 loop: CASSPREGNSGEQYF. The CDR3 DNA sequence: TGTGCCAGCAGCCCCCGGGAGGGGAATTCGGGGGAGCAGTACTTC. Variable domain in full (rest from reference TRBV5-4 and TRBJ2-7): ETGVTQSPTHLIKTRGQQVTLRCSSQSGHNTVSWYQQALGQGPQFIFQYYREEENGRGNFPPRFSGLQFPNYSSELNVNALELDDSALYLCASSPREGNSGEQYFGPGTRLTVT.

The CDR3 protein is CASSLGRPGNYEQYF. The CDR3 DNA sequence: TGTGCCAGCAGTTTGGGCAGGCCTGGGAACTACGAGCAGTACTTC. This rearrangement joins TRBV28 to TRBJ2-7; D not resolved. CDR3 length equals 15 residues. Germline V lookup: CDR1 MDHEN, CDR2 SYDVKM. Trimming removed 3 bases from V and 3 bases from J, with 15 bases in between.

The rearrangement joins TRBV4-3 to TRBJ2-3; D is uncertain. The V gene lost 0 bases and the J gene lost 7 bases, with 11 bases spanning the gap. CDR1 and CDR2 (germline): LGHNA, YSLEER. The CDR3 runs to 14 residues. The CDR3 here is CASSQDLATNTQYF. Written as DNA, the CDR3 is TGCGCCAGCAGCCAAGATCTGGCCACCAATACGCAGTATTTT.

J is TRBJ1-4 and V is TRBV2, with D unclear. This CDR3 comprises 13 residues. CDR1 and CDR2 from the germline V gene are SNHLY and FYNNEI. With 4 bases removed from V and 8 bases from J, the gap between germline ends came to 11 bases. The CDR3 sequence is CASSVLSKEKLFF. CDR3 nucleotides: TGTGCCAGCAGTGTCTTGTCGAAAGAAAAACTGTTTTTT.

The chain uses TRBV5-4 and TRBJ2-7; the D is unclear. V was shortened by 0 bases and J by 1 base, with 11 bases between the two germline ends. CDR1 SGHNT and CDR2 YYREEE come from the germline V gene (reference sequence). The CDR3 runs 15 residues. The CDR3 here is CASSLAVAGSYEQYF. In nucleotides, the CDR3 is TGTGCCAGCAGCTTGGCGGTAGCAGGTTCCTACGAGCAGTACTTC.

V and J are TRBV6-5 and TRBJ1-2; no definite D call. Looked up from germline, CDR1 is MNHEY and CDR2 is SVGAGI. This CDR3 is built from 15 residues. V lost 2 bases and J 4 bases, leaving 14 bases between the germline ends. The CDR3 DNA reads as TGTGCCAGCAGTTACGGCAGTAAGGACCTCTATGGCTACACCTTC. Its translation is CASSYGSKDLYGYTF.

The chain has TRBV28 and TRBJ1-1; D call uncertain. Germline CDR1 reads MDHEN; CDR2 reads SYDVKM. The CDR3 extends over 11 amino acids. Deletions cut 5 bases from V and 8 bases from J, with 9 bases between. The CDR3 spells CASSDRPEAFF. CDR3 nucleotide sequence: TGTGCCAGCAGTGACCGGCCGGAAGCTTTCTTT. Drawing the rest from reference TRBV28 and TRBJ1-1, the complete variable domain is DVKVTQSSRYLVKRTGEKVFLECVQDMDHENMFWYRQDPGLGLRLIYFSYDVKMKEKGDIPEGYSVSREKKERFSLILESASTNQTSMYLCASSDRPEAFFGQGTRLTVV.

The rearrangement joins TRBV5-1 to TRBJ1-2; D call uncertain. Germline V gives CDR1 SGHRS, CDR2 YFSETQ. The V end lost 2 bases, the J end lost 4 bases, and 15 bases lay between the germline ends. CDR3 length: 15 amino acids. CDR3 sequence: CASSFRPHRSYGYTF. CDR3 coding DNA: TGCGCCAGCAGCTTTCGTCCCCACCGCTCCTATGGCTACACCTTC.

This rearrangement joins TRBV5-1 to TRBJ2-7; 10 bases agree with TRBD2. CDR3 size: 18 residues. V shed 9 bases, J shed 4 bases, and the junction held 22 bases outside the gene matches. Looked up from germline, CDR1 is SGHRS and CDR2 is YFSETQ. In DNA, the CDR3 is TGCGCCAAACGAAGACGGCTGGTCCAGCGGGAGGGTCGGTACGAGCAGTACTTC. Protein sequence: CAKRRRLVQREGRYEQYF.

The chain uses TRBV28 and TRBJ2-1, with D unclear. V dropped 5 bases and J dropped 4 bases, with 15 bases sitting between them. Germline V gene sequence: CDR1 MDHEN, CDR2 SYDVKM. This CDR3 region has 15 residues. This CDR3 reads CASSPPTSNYNEQFF. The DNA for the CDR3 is TGTGCCAGCAGTCCCCCCACTTCCAATTACAATGAGCAGTTCTTC. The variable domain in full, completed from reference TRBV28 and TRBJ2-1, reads DVKVTQSSRYLVKRTGEKVFLECVQDMDHENMFWYRQDPGLGLRLIYFSYDVKMKEKGDIPEGYSVSREKKERFSLILESASTNQTSMYLCASSPPTSNYNEQFFGPGTRLTVL.

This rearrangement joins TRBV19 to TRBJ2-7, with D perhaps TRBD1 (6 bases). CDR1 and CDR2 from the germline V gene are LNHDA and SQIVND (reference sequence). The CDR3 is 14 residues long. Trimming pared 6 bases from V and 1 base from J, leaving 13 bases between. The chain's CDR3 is CASSTQQGSYEQYF. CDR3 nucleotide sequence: TGTGCCAGTAGCACCCAACAGGGATCCTACGAGCAGTACTTC.

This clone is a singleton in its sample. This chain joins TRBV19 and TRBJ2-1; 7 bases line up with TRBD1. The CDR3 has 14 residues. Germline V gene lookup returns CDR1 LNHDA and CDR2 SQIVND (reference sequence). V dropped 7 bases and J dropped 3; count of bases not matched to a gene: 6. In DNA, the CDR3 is TGTGCCAGTATCTCGGACAGGAACTACAATGAGCAGTTCTTC. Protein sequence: CASISDRNYNEQFF. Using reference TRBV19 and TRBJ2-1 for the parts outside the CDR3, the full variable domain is DGGITQSPKYLFRKEGQNVTLSCEQNLNHDAMYWYRQDPGQGLRLIYYSQIVNDFQKGDIAEGYSVSREKKESFPLTVTSAQKNPTAFYLCASISDRNYNEQFFGPGTRLTVL.

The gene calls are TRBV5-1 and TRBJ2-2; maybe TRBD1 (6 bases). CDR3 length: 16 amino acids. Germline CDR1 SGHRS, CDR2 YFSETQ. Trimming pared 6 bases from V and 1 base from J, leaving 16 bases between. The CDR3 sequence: CASTLKGQLNTGELFF. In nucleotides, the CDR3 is TGCGCCAGCACCCTAAAAGGACAGCTGAACACCGGGGAGCTGTTTTTT.

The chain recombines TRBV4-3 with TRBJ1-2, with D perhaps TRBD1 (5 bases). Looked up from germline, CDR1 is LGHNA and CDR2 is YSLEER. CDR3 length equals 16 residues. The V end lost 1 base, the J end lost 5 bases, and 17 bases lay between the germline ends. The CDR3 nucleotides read TGCGCCAGCAGCCAAGCTGCAGGGCCGGTGGGATATGGCTACACCTTC. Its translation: CASSQAAGPVGYGYTF.